The 15 T cell receptor beta chains reported below all come from one sample, sequenced in a study of shared clonotypes between healthy human individuals. The protocol was immunoSEQ multiplex PCR, while the TCRdb copy is restricted to in-frame clones and leaves out a portion. The sample consists of 400,000 to 600,000 clones, around 95% of them appearing once. The sample taken for sequencing was naive CD4+ T cells sorted from blood. Regarding subset: CD45RA+ positively selected. Receptors were obtained from a woman in her 30s in good health.

This sequence joins TRBV18 and TRBJ2-1, with 9 bases matching TRBD2. With V trimmed by 6 bases and J by 2 bases, 14 bases remained unmatched. In germline, CDR1 is KGHSH, CDR2 LQKENI. There are 18 residues in the CDR3. For the CDR3, the DNA is TGTGCCAGCTCGCCCTCCCAGAGTGGCGGGGGGGCCTACAATGAGCAGTTCTTC. It encodes CASSPSQSGGGAYNEQFF.

This chain uses TRBV5-1 with TRBJ2-7; 7 bases align to TRBD1. The length of the CDR3 is 14 residues. The germline gives CDR1 SGHRS, CDR2 YFSETQ. The V gene end was trimmed by 4 bases and the J gene end by 0 bases; junction bases not matched to a gene: 4. This CDR3 is CASSSAGGSYEQYF. The DNA of the CDR3 is TGCGCCAGCAGCAGCGCAGGGGGCTCCTACGAGCAGTACTTC.

CDR3: CASSLRPRGEYQETQYF. As DNA, the CDR3 is TGTGCCAGCAGCCTCCGGCCCAGGGGAGAGTACCAAGAGACCCAGTACTTC. The V and J genes are TRBV7-7 and TRBJ2-5; tentative D call: TRBD1 (6 bases). CDR1 is SSHAT, CDR2 FNYEAQ, per germline (reference sequence). The CDR3 sequence is 17 residues long. V lost 5 bases to trimming and J lost 0 bases, with 19 bases between them.

This clone was seen only once. V usage is TRBV5-4 and J usage is TRBJ2-5; 12 bases are a match to TRBD2. The CDR3 spans 17 residues. CDR1 SGHNT and CDR2 YYREEE come from the germline V gene (reference sequence). Trimming removed 0 bases from V and 5 bases from J; junction bases left unmatched: 8. CDR3 in amino acids: CASSLGSASGRGETQYF. The CDR3 DNA follows: TGTGCCAGCAGCTTGGGATCGGCTAGCGGGAGGGGGGAGACCCAGTACTTC.

The V call is TRBV5-1, the J call TRBJ2-3, with 10 positions matching TRBD1. The V gene end was trimmed by 4 bases and the J gene end by 3 bases; junction bases not matched to a gene: 5. The CDR3 is made up of 15 amino acids. Germline values: CDR1 SGHRS, CDR2 YFSETQ. As DNA, the CDR3 is TGCGCCAGCAGCCAGGGGACAGGGGATACAGATACGCAGTATTTT. Its protein is CASSQGTGDTDTQYF.

V usage is TRBV5-1 and J usage is TRBJ2-3; TRBD2 agrees at 10 bases. The V gene end was trimmed by 4 bases and the J gene end by 1 base; junction bases not matched to a gene: 6. The CDR3 is 16 amino acids. Germline V lookup: CDR1 SGHRS, CDR2 YFSETQ. The CDR3 bases are TGCGCCAGCAGCCATCCTAGCGGGAGAGGCACAGATACGCAGTATTTT. Translation: CASSHPSGRGTDTQYF.

This chain connects TRBV29-1 to TRBJ1-1, with D perhaps matching TRBD1 (6 bases). Looked up from germline, CDR1 is SQVTM and CDR2 is ANQGSEA. This CDR3 has 12 amino acids. The germline V and J ends were trimmed by 7 bases and 1 base, with 10 bases remaining between them. CDR3 in amino acids: CSAMTGNTEAFF. CDR3 nucleotide sequence: TGCAGCGCCATGACAGGGAACACTGAAGCTTTCTTT.

J is TRBJ2-1 and V is TRBV19, with a weak D call TRBD1 (6 bases). Germline CDR1 is LNHDA and CDR2 is SQIVND (reference sequence). V was shortened by 5 bases and J by 7 bases, with 24 bases between the two germline ends. This CDR3 spans 17 amino acids. DNA for the CDR3: TGTGCCAGTAGTCCCCAAATACAGGGTGTAAGGATTAATGAGCAGTTCTTC. It encodes CASSPQIQGVRINEQFF.

Here the CDR3 DNA reads TGTGCCAGTGGAGCTAGGACAGGGACCTACGAGCAGTACTTC. Protein product: CASGARTGTYEQYF. The chain uses TRBV19 and TRBJ2-5, with 8 nucleotides matching TRBD1. The DNA end is a closer match to TRBJ2-7, so the J assignment may be wrong. The CDR3 is 14 residues long. Germline values: CDR1 LNHDA, CDR2 SQIVND (reference sequence).

This chain joins TRBV30 and TRBJ1-1; D gene uncertain. Germline CDR1 is GTSNPN and CDR2 is SVGIG (reference sequence). The ends were cut back, 1 base at V and 2 bases at J, with 8 bases in the middle. This CDR3 region has 13 residues. CDR3 residues: CAWSGRVNTEAFF. The CDR3 region has the DNA TGTGCCTGGAGTGGGAGAGTTAACACTGAAGCTTTCTTT.

The rearrangement uses TRBV19 and TRBJ2-1; the D is unclear. V was cut by 7 bases and J by 4 bases, with 14 bases left in between. Germline assignment: CDR1 LNHDA and CDR2 SQIVND (reference sequence). The CDR3 runs to 14 residues. The CDR3 DNA is TGTGCCAGTATCCAAAAAGGACGGTACAATGAGCAGTTCTTC. Amino acid sequence: CASIQKGRYNEQFF.

V is TRBV7-9 and J is TRBJ2-7; 8 bases agree with TRBD1. J was trimmed by 4 bases and V by 0 bases; bases with no gene match: 11. Germline V gene data show CDR1 as SEHNR and CDR2 as FQNEAQ (reference sequence). This CDR3 has 17 residues. The CDR3 reads CASSLASGQGSKYEQYF. In nucleotides, the CDR3 is TGTGCCAGCAGCTTAGCGTCTGGACAGGGTTCTAAATACGAGCAGTACTTC.

V is TRBV27 and J is TRBJ2-3; 7 bases are a match to TRBD1. V lost 8 bases to trimming and J lost 6 bases; unmatched junction nucleotides: 8. The CDR3 totals 13 residues. CDR1 is MNHEY and CDR2 is SMNVEV in the germline V gene (reference sequence). For the CDR3, the DNA is TGTGCCAGCGCTTGGACAGGTGGGGATACGCAGTATTTT. Translation gives CASAWTGGDTQYF.

On this clone itself: The identical CDR3 is also encoded by other nucleotide sequences in the sample. The chain links TRBV5-1 to TRBJ2-2; D is uncertain. Trimming stripped 1 base from V and 2 bases from J, with 6 bases between. This CDR3 has 14 amino acids. Germline V gives CDR1 SGHRS, CDR2 YFSETQ. CDR3 residues: CASSLTTNTGELFF. The CDR3, as DNA: TGCGCCAGCAGCTTGACTACTAACACCGGGGAGCTGTTTTTT.

V is TRBV6-6 and J is TRBJ1-6; TRBD1 might be the D (5 bases). The CDR3 length is 14 residues. With 2 bases removed from V and 8 bases from J, the gap between germline ends came to 10 bases. Germline V lookup: CDR1 MNHNY, CDR2 SVGAGI (reference sequence). The CDR3 reads CASSYGGRDSPLHF. The CDR3 nucleotides read TGTGCCAGCAGTTACGGGGGGAGGGATTCACCCCTCCACTTT.